This paragraph covers one T cell receptor beta chain sequence. This sample stems from a study of control samples from healthy donors and cancer patients. TCRdb's table, derived via immunoSEQ multiplex PCR, lists solely in-frame clones and lacks some. The sample includes around 130,000 clones, over 75% of them seen just once. Sample: blood. This clonotype was obtained from a man in his forties or fifties in good health.

Written as DNA, the CDR3 is TGTGCCAGCAGTTACCCCGGGAGGGGAAAGGACGAGCAGTACTTC. Amino acid sequence: CASSYPGRGKDEQYF. This chain joins TRBV6-5 and TRBJ2-7; 8 bases map to TRBD2. Germline assignment: CDR1 MNHEY and CDR2 SVGAGI. Trimming at V came to 2 bases and at J to 5 bases, leaving 8 bases not matched to a gene. This CDR3 has 15 amino acids.